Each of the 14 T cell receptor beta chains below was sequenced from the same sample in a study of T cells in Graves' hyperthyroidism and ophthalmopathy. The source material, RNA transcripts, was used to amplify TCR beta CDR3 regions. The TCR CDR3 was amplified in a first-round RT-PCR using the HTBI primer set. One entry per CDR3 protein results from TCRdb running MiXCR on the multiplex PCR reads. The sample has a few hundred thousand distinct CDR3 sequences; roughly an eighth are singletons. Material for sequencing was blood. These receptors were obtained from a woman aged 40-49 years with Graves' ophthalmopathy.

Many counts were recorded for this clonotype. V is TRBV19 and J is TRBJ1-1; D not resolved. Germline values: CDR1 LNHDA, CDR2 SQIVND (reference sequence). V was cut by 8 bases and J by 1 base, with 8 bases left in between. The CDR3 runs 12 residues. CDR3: CASQTWNTEAFF. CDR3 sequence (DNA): TGTGCCAGTCAGACATGGAACACTGAAGCTTTCTTT.

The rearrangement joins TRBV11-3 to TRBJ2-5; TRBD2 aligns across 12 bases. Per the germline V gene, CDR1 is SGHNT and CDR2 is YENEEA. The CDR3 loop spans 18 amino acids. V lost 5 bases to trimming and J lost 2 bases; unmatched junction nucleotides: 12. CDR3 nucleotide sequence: TGTGCCAGCAGCCGGGGACTAGCGGGTCTCGTCCAACAAGAGACCCAGTACTTC. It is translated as CASSRGLAGLVQQETQYF.

CDR3 coding DNA: TGTGCCACCAGCAGAACCCGAGTGGAGCAGTTCTTC. Protein: CATSRTRVEQFF. This chain uses TRBV15 with TRBJ2-1; D is unresolved. Germline lookup yields CDR1 LNHNV and CDR2 YYDKDF (reference sequence). Trimming removed 2 bases at V and 10 bases at J, with 9 bases between. This CDR3 region has 12 residues.

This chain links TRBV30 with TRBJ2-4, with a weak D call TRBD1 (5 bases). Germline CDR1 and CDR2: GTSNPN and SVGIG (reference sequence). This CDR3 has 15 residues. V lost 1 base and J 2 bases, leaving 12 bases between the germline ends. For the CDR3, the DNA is TGTGCCTGGAGTGGGCAGGGCTGGACCAAAAACATTCAGTACTTC. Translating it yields CAWSGQGWTKNIQYF.

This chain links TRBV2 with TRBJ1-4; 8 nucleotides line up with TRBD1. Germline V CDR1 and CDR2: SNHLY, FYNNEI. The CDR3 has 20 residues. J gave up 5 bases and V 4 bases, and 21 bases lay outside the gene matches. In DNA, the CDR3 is TGTGCCAGCAGTGCTGACTTTCCCGGGACAGGAGCCGCCTCAAATGAAAAACTGTTTTTT. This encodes CASSADFPGTGAASNEKLFF.

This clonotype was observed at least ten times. CDR3 bases: TGTGCCAGCAGCTTCAACAGGGGCACAGATACGCAGTATTTT. This translates into CASSFNRGTDTQYF. The genes are TRBV11-2 and TRBJ2-3; a weak D match, TRBD1 (6 bases). The CDR3 length is 14 residues. The V end was cut by 3 bases, the J end by 1 base, with 8 bases between. Germline lookup yields CDR1 SGHAT and CDR2 FQNNGV.

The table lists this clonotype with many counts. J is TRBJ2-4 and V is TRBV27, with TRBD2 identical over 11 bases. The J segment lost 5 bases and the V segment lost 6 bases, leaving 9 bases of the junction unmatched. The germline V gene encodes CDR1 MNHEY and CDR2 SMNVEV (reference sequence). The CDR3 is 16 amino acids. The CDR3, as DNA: TGTGCCAGCAGCGCTATAGCGGGAGGGCCCGAAAACATTCAGTACTTC. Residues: CASSAIAGGPENIQYF.

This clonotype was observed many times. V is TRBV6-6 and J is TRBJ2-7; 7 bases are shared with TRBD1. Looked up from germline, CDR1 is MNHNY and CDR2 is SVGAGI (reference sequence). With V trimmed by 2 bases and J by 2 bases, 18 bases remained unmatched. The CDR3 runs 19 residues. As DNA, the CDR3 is TGTGCCAGCAGTTACGCCAACAGGGGTCGGAACCTGAGAACCTACGAGCAGTACTTC. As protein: CASSYANRGRNLRTYEQYF.

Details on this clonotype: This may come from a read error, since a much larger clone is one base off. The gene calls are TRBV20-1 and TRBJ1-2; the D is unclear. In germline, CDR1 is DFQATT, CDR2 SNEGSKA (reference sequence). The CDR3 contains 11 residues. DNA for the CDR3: TGCAGTGCCGGGGAAAACTATGGCTACGCCTTC. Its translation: CSAGENYGYAF.

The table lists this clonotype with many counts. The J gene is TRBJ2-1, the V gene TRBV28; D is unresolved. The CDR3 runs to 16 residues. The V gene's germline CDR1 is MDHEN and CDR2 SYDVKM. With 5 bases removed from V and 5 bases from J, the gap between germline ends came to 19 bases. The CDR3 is CASSDRGGSIDNEQFF. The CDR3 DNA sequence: TGTGCCAGCAGTGATCGCGGTGGCTCTATCGACAATGAGCAGTTCTTC.

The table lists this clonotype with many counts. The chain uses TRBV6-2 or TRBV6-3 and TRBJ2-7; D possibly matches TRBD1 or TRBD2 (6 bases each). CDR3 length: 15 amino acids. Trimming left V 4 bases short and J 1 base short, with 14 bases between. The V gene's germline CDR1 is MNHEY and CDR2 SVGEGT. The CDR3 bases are TGTGCCAGCAGTTCGCCGGGGGCGTGGTCCTACGAGCAGTACTTC. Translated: CASSSPGAWSYEQYF.

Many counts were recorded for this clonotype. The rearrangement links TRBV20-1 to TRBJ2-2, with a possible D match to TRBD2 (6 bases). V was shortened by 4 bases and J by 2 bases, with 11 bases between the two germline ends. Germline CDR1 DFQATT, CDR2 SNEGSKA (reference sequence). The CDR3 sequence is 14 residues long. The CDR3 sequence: CSATGDLNTGELFF. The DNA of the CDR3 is TGCAGTGCTACGGGGGATCTAAACACCGGGGAGCTGTTTTTT.

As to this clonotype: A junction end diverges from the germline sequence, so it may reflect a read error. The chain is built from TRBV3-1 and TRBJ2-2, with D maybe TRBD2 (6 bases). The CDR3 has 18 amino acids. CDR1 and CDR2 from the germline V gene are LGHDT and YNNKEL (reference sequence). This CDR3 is CASNQDRNGRTNTGELFF. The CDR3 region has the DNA TGTGCCAGCAACCAAGATCGAAACGGGAGAACGAACACCGGGGAGCTGTTTTTT. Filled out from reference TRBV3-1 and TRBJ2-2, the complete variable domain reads DTAVSQTPKYLVTQMGNDKSIKCEQNLGHDTMYWYKQDSKKFLKIMFSYNNKELIINETVPNRFSPKSPDKAHLNLHINSLELGDSAVYFCASNQDRNGRTNTGELFFGEGSRLTVL.

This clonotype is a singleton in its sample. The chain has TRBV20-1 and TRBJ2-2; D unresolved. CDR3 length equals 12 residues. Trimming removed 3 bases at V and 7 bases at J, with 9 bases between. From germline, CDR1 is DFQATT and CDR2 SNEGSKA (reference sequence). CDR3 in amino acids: CSASGVFGELFF. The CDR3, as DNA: TGCAGTGCTAGTGGGGTTTTCGGGGAGCTGTTTTTT.